This T cell receptor (beta chain) derives from a study of cytomegalovirus exposure and HLA in healthy donors. Study-wide context: Approximately 80 million unique TCRs, all from HLA-typed donors, were included in an early release of the data.

The PCR used 60 Vbeta and 13 Jbeta primers. The assay was immunoSEQ multiplex PCR, and TCRdb's table has in-frame clones only and misses some. The sample holds under 110,000 clones; about 75% are singletons and the top ten take 2% to 3%. J gave up 0 bases and V 6 bases, and 4 bases lay outside the gene matches. The CDR3 extends over 14 amino acids. Germline values: CDR1 SQVTM, CDR2 ANQGSEA. Whole-study results and caveats: Rare sequences made up most TCRs, while some public TCRs were found in many donors.

As for this clone: What it binds is not known.

Material: PBMCs. The chain links TRBV29-1 to TRBJ2-2; TRBD1 aligns across 7 bases. The TCR originated in a man in his forties in good health and CMV-seronegative. CDR3 nucleotides: TGCAGCGTCGCAGGGGGTCCGAACACCGGGGAGCTGTTTTTT. This encodes CSVAGGPNTGELFF.